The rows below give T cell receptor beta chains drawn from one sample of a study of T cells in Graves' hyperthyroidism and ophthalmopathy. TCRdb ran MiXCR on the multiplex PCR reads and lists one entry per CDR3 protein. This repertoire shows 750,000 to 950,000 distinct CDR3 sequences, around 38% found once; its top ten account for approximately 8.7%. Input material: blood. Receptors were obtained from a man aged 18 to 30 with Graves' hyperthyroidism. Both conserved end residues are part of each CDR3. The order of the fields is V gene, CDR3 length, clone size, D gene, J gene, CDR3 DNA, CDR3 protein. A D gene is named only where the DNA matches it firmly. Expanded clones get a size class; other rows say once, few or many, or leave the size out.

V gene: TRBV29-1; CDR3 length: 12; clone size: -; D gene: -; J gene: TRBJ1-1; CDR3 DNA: TGCAGCGTTGGGACAGCGTTAACTGAAGCTTTCTTT; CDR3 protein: CSVGTALTEAFF
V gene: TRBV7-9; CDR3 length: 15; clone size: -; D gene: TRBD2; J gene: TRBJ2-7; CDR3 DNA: TGTGCCAGCGGGACTAGCGGGACCAAAGGATACGAGCAGTACTTC; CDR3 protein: CASGTSGTKGYEQYF
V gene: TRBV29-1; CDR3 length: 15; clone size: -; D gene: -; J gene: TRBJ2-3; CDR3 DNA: TGCAGCGTGGCTAGGTGGACGGTTTCCACAGATACGCAGTATTTT; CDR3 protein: CSVARWTVSTDTQYF
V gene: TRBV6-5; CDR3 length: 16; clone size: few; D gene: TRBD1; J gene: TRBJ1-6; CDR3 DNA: TGTGCCAGCAGGCTAGGGACAGGGACCTATAATTCACCCCTCCACTTT; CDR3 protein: CASRLGTGTYNSPLHF
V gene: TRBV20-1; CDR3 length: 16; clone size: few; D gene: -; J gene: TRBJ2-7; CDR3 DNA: TGCAGTGCTAGAGATCGGGGACGCGGAAGCTCCTACGAGCAGTACTTC; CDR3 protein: CSARDRGRGSSYEQYF
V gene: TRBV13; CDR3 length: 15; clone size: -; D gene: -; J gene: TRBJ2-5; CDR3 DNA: TGTGCCAGCAGCAGTAGCGACGAGGCGTTGGAGACCCAGTACTTC; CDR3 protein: CASSSSDEALETQYF
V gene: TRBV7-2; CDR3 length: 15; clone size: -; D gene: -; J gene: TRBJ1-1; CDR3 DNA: TGTGCCAGCAGCGATAGAGGGAGACTGAACACTGAAGCTTTCTTT; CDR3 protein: CASSDRGRLNTEAFF
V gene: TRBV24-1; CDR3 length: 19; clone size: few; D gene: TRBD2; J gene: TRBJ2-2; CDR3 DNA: TGTGCCACCAGTGACCACAGAGGGCGTGCGGGAGTAGGCACCGGGGAGCTGTTTTTT; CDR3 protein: CATSDHRGRAGVGTGELFF
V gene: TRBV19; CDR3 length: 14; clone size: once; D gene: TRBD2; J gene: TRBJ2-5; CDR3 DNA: TGTGCCAGTAGTATAGGTGGGACTAGAGCGACCCAGTACTTC; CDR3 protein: CASSIGGTRATQYF
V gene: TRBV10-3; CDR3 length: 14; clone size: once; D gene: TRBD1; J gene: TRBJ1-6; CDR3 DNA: TGTGCCATCAGGGCCGGGACAGGGGTGTCACCCCTCCACTTT; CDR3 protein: CAIRAGTGVSPLHF
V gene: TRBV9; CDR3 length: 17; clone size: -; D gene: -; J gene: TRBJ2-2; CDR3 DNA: TGTGCCAGCAGCACAAGGGGGATTGCAGGGAACACCGGGGAGCTGTTTTTT; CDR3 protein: CASSTRGIAGNTGELFF
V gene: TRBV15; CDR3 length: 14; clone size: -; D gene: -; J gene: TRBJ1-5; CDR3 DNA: TGTGCCACCAGCAGCCTCACCCGGGTCCAGCCCCAGCATTTT; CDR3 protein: CATSSLTRVQPQHF
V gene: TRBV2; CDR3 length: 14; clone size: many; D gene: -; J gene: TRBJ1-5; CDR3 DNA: TGTGCCAGCAGTGACAGGGGATTCCATCAGCCCCAGCATTTT; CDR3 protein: CASSDRGFHQPQHF
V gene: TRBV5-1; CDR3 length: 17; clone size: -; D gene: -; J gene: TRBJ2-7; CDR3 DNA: TGCGCCAGCAGGCGTGGGGTTGTGCTCCAGAGCTCCTACGAGCAGTACTTC; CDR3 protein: CASRRGVVLQSSYEQYF
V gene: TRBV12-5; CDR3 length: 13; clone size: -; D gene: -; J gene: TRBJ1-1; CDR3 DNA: TGTGCTAGTGCGGAGGCTGGAAACACTGAAGCTTTCTTT; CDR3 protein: CASAEAGNTEAFF
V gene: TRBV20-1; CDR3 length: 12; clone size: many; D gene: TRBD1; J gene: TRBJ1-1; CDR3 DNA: TGCAGTGCTAACTCGGCGGGACAGGAAGCTTTCTTT; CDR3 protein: CSANSAGQEAFF
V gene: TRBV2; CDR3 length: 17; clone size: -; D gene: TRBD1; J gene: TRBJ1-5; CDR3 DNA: TGTGCCAGCAGTGAAGCGTCCAGGGACAGGGGAAATCAGCCCCAGCATTTT; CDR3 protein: CASSEASRDRGNQPQHF
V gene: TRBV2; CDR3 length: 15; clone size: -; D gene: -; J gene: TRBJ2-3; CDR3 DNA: TGTGCCAGCAGTTTAGGGAACAGCTTCACAGATACGCAGTATTTT; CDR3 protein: CASSLGNSFTDTQYF
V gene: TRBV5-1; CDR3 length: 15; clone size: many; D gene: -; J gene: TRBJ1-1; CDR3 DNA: TGCGCCAGCAGCTCACGTACGACAGGTGGCACTGAAGCTTTCTTT; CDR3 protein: CASSSRTTGGTEAFF
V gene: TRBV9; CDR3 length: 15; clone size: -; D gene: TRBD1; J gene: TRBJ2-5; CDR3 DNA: TGTGCCAGCAGTGCAGGGGGACAGGCTAAAGAGACCCAGTACTTC; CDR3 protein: CASSAGGQAKETQYF
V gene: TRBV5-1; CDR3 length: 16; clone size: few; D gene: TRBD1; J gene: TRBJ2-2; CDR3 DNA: TGCGCCAGCAGCCAACGCCGACAGGGGCGTACCGGGGAGCTGTTTTTT; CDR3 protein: CASSQRRQGRTGELFF
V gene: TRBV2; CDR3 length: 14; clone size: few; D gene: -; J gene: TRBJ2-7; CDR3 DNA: TGTGCCAGCAGTGAAGCCCCTTTCTCCTACGAGCAGTACTTC; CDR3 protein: CASSEAPFSYEQYF
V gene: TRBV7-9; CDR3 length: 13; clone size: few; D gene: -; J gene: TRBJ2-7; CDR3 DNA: TGTGCCAGCAGCTTTCGGGGCGAAGGCGAGCAGTACTTC; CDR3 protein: CASSFRGEGEQYF
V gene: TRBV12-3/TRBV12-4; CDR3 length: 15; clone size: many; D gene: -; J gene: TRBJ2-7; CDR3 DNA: TGTGCCAGCAGTTTTTCCCAGGTTGCTTCCTACGAGCAGTACTTC; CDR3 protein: CASSFSQVASYEQYF
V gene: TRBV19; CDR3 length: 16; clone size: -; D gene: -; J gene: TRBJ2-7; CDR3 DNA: TGTGCCAGTTCCCCCGTGGGCCAGCGCAAACTCTACGAGCAGTACTTC; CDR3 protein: CASSPVGQRKLYEQYF
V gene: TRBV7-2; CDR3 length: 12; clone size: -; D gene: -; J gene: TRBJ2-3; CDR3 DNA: TGTGCCTGCAGCGTCTATGCAGATACGCAGTATTTT; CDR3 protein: CACSVYADTQYF
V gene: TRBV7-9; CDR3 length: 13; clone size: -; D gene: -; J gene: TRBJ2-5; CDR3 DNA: TGTGCCAGCAGCGAAGCTAGCATCGAGACCCAGTACTTC; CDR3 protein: CASSEASIETQYF
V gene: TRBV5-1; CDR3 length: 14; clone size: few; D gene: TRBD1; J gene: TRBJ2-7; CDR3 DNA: TGCGCCAGCAGCTTGGAGGGGGCCCCCCTCGAGCAGTACTTC; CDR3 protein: CASSLEGAPLEQYF
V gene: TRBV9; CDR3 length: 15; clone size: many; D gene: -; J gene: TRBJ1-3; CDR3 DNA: TGTGCCAGCAGCGTAGAACGGGACCCACCGAGCACCATATATTTT; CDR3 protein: CASSVERDPPSTIYF
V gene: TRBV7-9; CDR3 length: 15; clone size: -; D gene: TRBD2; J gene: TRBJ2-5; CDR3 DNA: TGTGCCAGCAGCTTGACGAGCGGGAGGTGGGAGACCCAGTACTTC; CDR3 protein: CASSLTSGRWETQYF
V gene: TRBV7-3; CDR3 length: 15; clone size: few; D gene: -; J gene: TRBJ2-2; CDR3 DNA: TGTGCCAGCAGCTTGACTCCCTCGAACACCGGGGAGCTGTTTTTT; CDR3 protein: CASSLTPSNTGELFF
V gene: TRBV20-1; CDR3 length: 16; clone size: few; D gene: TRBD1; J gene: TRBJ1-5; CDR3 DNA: TGCAGTGCTCAGGACAGGTCCTTCTATAGCAATCAGCCCCAGCATTTT; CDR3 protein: CSAQDRSFYSNQPQHF
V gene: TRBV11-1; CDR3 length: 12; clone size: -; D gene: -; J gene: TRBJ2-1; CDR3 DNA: TGTGCCAGCAGCTCTACCGGAGATGAGCAGTTCTTC; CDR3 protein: CASSSTGDEQFF
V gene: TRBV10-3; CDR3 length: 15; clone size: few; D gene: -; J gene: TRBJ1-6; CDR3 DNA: TGTGCCAGCAGTTCAATATCGACAGAGCTTTCACCCCTCCACTTT; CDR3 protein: CASSSISTELSPLHF
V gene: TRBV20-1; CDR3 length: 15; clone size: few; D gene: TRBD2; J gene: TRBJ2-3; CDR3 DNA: TGCAGTGCTAGGTGGCTAGCGGGGAACACAGATACGCAGTATTTT; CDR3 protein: CSARWLAGNTDTQYF
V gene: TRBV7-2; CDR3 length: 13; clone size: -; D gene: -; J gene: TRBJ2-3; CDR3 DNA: TGTGCCAGCAGCTTAGTGTTCAGCGATACGCAGTATTTT; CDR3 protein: CASSLVFSDTQYF
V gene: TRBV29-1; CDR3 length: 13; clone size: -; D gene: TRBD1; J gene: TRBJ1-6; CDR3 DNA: TGCAGCGTCGGGACAGGGGACGGTTCACCCCTCCACTTT; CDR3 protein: CSVGTGDGSPLHF
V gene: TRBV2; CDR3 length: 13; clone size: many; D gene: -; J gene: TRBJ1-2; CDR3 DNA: TGTGCCAGCAGCGAAGACAGCCCCAATGGCTACACCTTC; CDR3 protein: CASSEDSPNGYTF
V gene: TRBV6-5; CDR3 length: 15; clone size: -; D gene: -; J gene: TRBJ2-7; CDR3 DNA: TGTGCCAGCAGTGTCTCCGGGACACTTTCCTACGAGCAGTACTTC; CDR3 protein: CASSVSGTLSYEQYF
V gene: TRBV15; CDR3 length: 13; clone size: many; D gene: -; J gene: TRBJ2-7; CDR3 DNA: TGTGCCACCAGCAGGGGACCTTCCTACGAGCAGTACTTC; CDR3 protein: CATSRGPSYEQYF
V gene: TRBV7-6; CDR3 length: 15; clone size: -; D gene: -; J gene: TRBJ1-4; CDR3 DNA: TGTGTCAGCAGCTTCCGGACAGCAACTAATGAAAAACTGTTTTTT; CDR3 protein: CVSSFRTATNEKLFF
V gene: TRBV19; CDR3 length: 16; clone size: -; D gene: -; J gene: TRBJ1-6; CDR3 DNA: TGTGCCAGTAGTGTCGGGCGGACGCGTTATAATTCACCCCTCCACTTT; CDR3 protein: CASSVGRTRYNSPLHF
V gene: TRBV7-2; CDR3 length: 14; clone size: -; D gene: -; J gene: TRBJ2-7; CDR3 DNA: TGTGCCAGCAGGATTGACTCATTTCCTTACGAGCAGTACTTC; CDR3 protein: CASRIDSFPYEQYF
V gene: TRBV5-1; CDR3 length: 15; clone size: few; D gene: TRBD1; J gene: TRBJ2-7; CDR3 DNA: TGCGCCAGCAGCTTGGCCGGGACAGGGGTGGAAGAGCAGTACTTC; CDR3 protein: CASSLAGTGVEEQYF
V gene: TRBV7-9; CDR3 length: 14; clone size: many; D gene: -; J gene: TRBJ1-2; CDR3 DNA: TGTGCCAGCAGCGCAGAGAGGATTGGCTATGGCTACACCTTC; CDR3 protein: CASSAERIGYGYTF
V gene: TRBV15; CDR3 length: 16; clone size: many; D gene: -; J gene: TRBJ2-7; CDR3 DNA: TGTGCCACCAGCAGATTTCGCTCGAAAGGGGGCTACGAGCAGTACTTC; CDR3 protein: CATSRFRSKGGYEQYF
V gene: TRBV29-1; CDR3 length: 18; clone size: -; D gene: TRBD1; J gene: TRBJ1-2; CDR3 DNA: TGCAGCGTTGAAGGACCCCCAGGGGGAAGAAATAGGGGCTATGGCTACACCTTC; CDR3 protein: CSVEGPPGGRNRGYGYTF
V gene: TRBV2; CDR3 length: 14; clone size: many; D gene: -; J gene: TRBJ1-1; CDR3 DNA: TGTGCCAGCAGTGAAAGGGGTGGGAACACTGAAGCTTTCTTT; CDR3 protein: CASSERGGNTEAFF
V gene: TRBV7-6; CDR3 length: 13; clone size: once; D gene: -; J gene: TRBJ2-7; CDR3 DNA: TGTGCTAGCAACTGGGACAACTCCTACGAGCAGTACTTC; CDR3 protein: CASNWDNSYEQYF
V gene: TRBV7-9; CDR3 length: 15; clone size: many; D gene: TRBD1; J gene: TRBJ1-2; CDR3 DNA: TGTGCCAGCAGGGCCTCCGGGACAGGGGAATATGGCTACACCTTC; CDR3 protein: CASRASGTGEYGYTF
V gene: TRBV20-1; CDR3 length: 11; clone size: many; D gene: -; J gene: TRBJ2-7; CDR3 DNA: TGCAGTGCTAGTTTTGGCGGCTCACCTCTCTTC; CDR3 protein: CSASFGGSPLF
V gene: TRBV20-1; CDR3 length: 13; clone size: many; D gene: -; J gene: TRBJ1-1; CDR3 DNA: TGCAGTGCTTCTGAGACGGAGGGGACTGAAGCTTTCTTT; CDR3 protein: CSASETEGTEAFF
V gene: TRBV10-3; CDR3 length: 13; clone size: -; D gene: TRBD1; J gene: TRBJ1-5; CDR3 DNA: TGTGCCTCGGACAGGGGTCGCAATCAGCCCCAGCATTTT; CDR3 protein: CASDRGRNQPQHF
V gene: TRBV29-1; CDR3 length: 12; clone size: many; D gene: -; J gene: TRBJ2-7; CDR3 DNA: TGCAGCGTTGAGGCCGGAACCTACGAGCAGTACTTC; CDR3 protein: CSVEAGTYEQYF
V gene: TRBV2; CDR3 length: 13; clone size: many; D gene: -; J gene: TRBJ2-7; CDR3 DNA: TGTGCCAGCATAAGGCGGGACTCCTACGAGCAGTACTTC; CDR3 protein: CASIRRDSYEQYF
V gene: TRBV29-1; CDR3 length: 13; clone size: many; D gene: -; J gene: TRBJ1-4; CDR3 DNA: TGCAGCGTTGTCGGGGGGCCGGTTGAAAAACTGTTTTTT; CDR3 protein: CSVVGGPVEKLFF
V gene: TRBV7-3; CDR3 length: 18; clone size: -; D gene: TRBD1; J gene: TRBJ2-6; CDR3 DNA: TGTGCCAGCAGCCTTACTCCAAACAGGGGGCCGGGGGCCAACGTCCTGACTTTC; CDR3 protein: CASSLTPNRGPGANVLTF
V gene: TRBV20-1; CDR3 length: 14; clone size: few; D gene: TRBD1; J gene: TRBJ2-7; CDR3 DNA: TGCAGTGCACCCCGGACAGGGATGAGGGACGAGCAGTACTTC; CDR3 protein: CSAPRTGMRDEQYF
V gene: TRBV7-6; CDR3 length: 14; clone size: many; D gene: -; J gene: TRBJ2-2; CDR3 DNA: TGTGCCAGCAGCTTAGGACGCGGGACCGGGGAGCTGTTTTTT; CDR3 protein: CASSLGRGTGELFF
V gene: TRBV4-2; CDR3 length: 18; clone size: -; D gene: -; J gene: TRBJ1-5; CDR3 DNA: TGTGCCAGCAGCCAAGATACTATGGCAGGAAATGGCAATCAGCCCCAGCATTTT; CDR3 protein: CASSQDTMAGNGNQPQHF